These T cell receptor beta chains were read from a single sample in a study of T cells in localized non-small cell lung cancer. Libraries were prepared by immunoSEQ multiplex PCR; TCRdb keeps only in-frame clonotypes and omits some of them. Of under 55,000 clones listed, over 70% are singletons. Material: PBMCs, obtained before any cancer treatment. The source is a woman aged 40-75 years with stage II lung adenocarcinoma. Both conserved end residues are part of each CDR3. The order of the fields is clone size, J gene, D gene, V gene, CDR3 DNA, CDR3 protein. D genes are given only for firm matches. Clone size is not always given. Where it is, it says once, few, many or a class for expanded clones.

few,TRBJ1-2,-,TRBV7-6,TGTGCCAGCAGAAGGGACGATAACTATGGCTACACCTTC,CASRRDDNYGYTF
few,TRBJ1-2,-,TRBV28,TGTGCCAGCAGTCGGGGGGAAGGCTACACCTTC,CASSRGEGYTF
-,TRBJ1-3,-,TRBV4-3,TGCGCCAGCAGCCAAGGGACAGCGAGCTCTGGAAACACCATATATTTT,CASSQGTASSGNTIYF
once,TRBJ1-2,-,TRBV6-5,TGTGCCAGCAGTTACTCCGAGCTGGACGGGGACGGCTACACCTTC,CASSYSELDGDGYTF
-,TRBJ1-2,-,TRBV19,TGTGCCAGTAGTATCGACCCCGCGGGGGGCTACACCTTC,CASSIDPAGGYTF
-,TRBJ1-6,-,TRBV10-3,TGTGCCATCAGTGAGTCGGACATAGATAATTCACCCCTCCACTTT,CAISESDIDNSPLHF
-,TRBJ1-5,-,TRBV7-6,TGTGCCAGCAGCTTAGGGGAGGGTCAGCCCCAGCATTTT,CASSLGEGQPQHF
-,TRBJ2-3,-,TRBV19,TGTGCCAGTAGTGTGGGCAGGGGCACAGATACGCAGTATTTT,CASSVGRGTDTQYF
-,TRBJ1-2,-,TRBV6-5,TGTGCCAGCAGTTACTCGAACGGTTGGAGGATGTATGGCTACACCTTC,CASSYSNGWRMYGYTF
-,TRBJ1-3,TRBD1,TRBV10-3,TGTGCCATCAGTCGGACAGGGTCGGGAAACACCATATATTTT,CAISRTGSGNTIYF
-,TRBJ1-1,-,TRBV14,TGTGCCAGCAGCCAAGGAACAGGGATCATGAACACTGAAGCTTTCTTT,CASSQGTGIMNTEAFF
-,TRBJ2-3,TRBD2,TRBV6-1,TGTGCCAGCAGGCACGGGGGGGCCGGCACAGATACGCAGTATTTT,CASRHGGAGTDTQYF
-,TRBJ2-1,-,TRBV7-8,TGTGCCAGCAGCTTTCGGGGGCGCTTCTATGAGCAGTTCTTC,CASSFRGRFYEQFF